These 10 T cell receptor beta chains came from one sample sequenced in a study of glioma-infiltrating T cells after dendritic cell vaccination. Sequenced by immunoSEQ multiplex PCR; TCRdb stores in-frame clones only, minus some. The sample has some 87,000 clones; more than 75% are singletons. This specimen consisted of blood, obtained before dendritic cell vaccination. The receptors stem from a human donor with glioblastoma.

Notes on this clone: Other DNA sequences in this specimen translate into the identical CDR3. This chain joins TRBV7-2 and TRBJ2-7; 7 nucleotides line up with TRBD2. Germline values: CDR1 SGHTA, CDR2 FQGNSA. The CDR3 covers 14 residues. Germline trimming cut 6 bases from V and 2 bases from J; bases unmatched to any gene: 7. The CDR3 protein is CASSLGRGTYEQYF. The CDR3 DNA sequence: TGTGCCAGCAGTCTAGGGAGGGGTACCTACGAGCAGTACTTC.

The rearrangement joins TRBV10-2 to TRBJ2-5; D is uncertain. Germline V CDR1 and CDR2: WSHSY, SAAADI. This CDR3 contains 12 residues. Deletions cut 6 bases from V and 2 bases from J, with 7 bases between. The CDR3 DNA is TGCGCCAGCAGCGCCGGGCAAGAGACCCAGTACTTC. It specifies CASSAGQETQYF.

This clone was seen once. V is TRBV7-7 and J is TRBJ2-2; D ambiguous. Germline-derived CDR1 and CDR2 are SSHAT and FNYEAQ (reference sequence). With 1 base removed from V and 2 bases from J, the gap between germline ends came to 5 bases. The CDR3 is 14 residues long. CDR3 in DNA: TGTGCCAGCAGCTTAGGGGCTAACACCGGGGAGCTGTTTTTT. It codes for CASSLGANTGELFF.

J is TRBJ1-6 and V is TRBV27; 9 bases are a match to TRBD1. The CDR3 spans 16 residues. V was pared by 4 bases and J by 8 bases, with 9 bases of the junction left unmatched. Per the germline V gene, CDR1 is MNHEY and CDR2 is SMNVEV (reference sequence). CDR3 protein: CASSSFRDRVYSPLHF. The DNA for the CDR3 is TGTGCCAGCAGTTCCTTCCGGGACAGGGTTTATTCACCCCTCCACTTT.

The V call is TRBV10-1, the J call TRBJ1-2; D may be TRBD1 (5 bases). Trimming took off 5 bases at V and 4 bases at J, with 14 bases between the two ends. The CDR3 runs to 14 residues. Germline assignment: CDR1 WNHNN and CDR2 SYGVQD (reference sequence). In nucleotides, the CDR3 is TGCGCCAGCAGTAAAGGGGAAGTGATCTATGGCTACACCTTC. Its protein is CASSKGEVIYGYTF.

This chain joins TRBV6-5 and TRBJ1-2; D is possibly TRBD1 (5 bases). CDR1 is MNHEY and CDR2 is SVGAGI in the germline V gene. CDR3 size: 13 residues. V lost 5 bases and J lost 2, with 9 bases in between. The CDR3 spells CASSRGANYGYTF. The CDR3, as DNA: TGTGCCAGCAGTAGGGGTGCCAACTATGGCTACACCTTC.

This clone came up a few times. The rearrangement uses TRBV28 and TRBJ2-7; TRBD2 agrees at 8 bases. The trim removed 6 bases at V and 6 bases at J, leaving 7 bases unmatched. From germline, CDR1 is MDHEN and CDR2 SYDVKM. This CDR3 region has 13 residues. In DNA form, the CDR3 reads TGTGCCAGCAGCCCGCCCGGGAGGGGCGAGCAGTACTTC. Its protein product is CASSPPGRGEQYF.

The J gene is TRBJ2-2, the V gene TRBV6-1; 9 bases align to TRBD1. Germline V lookup: CDR1 MNHNS, CDR2 SASEGT. V trimming: 7 bases; J trimming: 1 base; junction bases outside the gene matches: 4. The CDR3 totals 15 residues. CDR3 sequence reads: CASKRTGVNTGELFF. CDR3 DNA: TGTGCCAGCAAACGGACAGGGGTGAACACCGGGGAGCTGTTTTTT.

The chain joins TRBV11-2 to TRBJ2-7; D unresolved. The CDR3 is 11 residues long. CDR1 and CDR2 from the germline V gene are SGHAT and FQNNGV. Trimming took off 1 base at V and 7 bases at J, with 5 bases between the two ends. The DNA of the CDR3 is TGTGCCAGCAGCTTAGGTATAGAGCAGTACTTC. Protein sequence: CASSLGIEQYF.

The chain carries TRBV27 and TRBJ2-5, with 7 bases lining up with TRBD2. With V trimmed by 5 bases and J by 1 base, 7 bases remained unmatched. This CDR3 comprises 15 residues. The germline CDR1 and CDR2 sequences are MNHEY and SMNVEV (reference sequence). The CDR3 protein is CASSGGVGTQETQYF. CDR3 nucleotide sequence: TGTGCCAGCAGTGGGGGGGTGGGGACCCAAGAGACCCAGTACTTC.